The sequence of this T cell receptor beta chain was determined in a study of regulatory T cells in long-lasting Graves disease. The length of the CDR3 is 11 residues. Germline V gives CDR1 SQVTM, CDR2 ANQGSEA. Noted time point: newly diagnosed GD, antithyroid drugs for less than 3 months. With RNA extracted from PBMCs as input, the TCR library was made. From each patient, about 8.3 milliliters of peripheral blood was drawn and collected into an EDTA anticoagulant tube. Arm-PCR of CDR3 regions and iRepertoire HTBI primers were the basis on which TCR beta libraries were built. MiXCR, applied by TCRdb to the multiplex PCR reads, yields one record per CDR3 protein. The sample has 400,000 to 550,000 distinct CDR3 sequences, just under 15% seen once. This clonotype has ten or more counts. The sample was also reused in another study, on T cells in Graves' hyperthyroidism and ophthalmopathy.

This sequence originates from a woman aged 25-40 years with Graves disease. The rearrangement uses TRBV29-1 and TRBJ2-5; tentatively, D is TRBD2 (5 bases). This sample comprised peripheral blood mononuclear cells (PBMCs), obtained at new diagnosis, from a patient treated with antithyroid drugs. Written as DNA, the CDR3 is TGCAGTTCGGGATTTCGAGAGACCCAGTACTTC. It is translated as CSSGFRETQYF.